What follows are 23 T cell receptor beta chains derived from one specimen sequenced in a study of cytomegalovirus exposure and HLA in healthy donors. The PCR used 60 Vbeta and 13 Jbeta primers. Data came from immunoSEQ multiplex PCR; TCRdb stores just in-frame clones and leaves some out. In the table there are around 300,000 clones, around nine tenths of which are singletons. What was sequenced was PBMCs. These TCRs come from a young woman in good health and CMV-seronegative.

The V gene is TRBV5-4, the J gene TRBJ2-7, with TRBD1 matching 11 bases. The CDR3 totals 15 residues. Germline V gives CDR1 SGHNT, CDR2 YYREEE (reference sequence). V trimming: 2 bases; J trimming: 0 bases; junction bases outside the gene matches: 1. Here the CDR3 reads CASSFGTGGSYEQYF. The CDR3 region has the DNA TGTGCCAGCAGCTTTGGGACAGGGGGCTCCTACGAGCAGTACTTC. Looking up the rest from reference TRBV5-4 and TRBJ2-7 gives the full variable domain: ETGVTQSPTHLIKTRGQQVTLRCSSQSGHNTVSWYQQALGQGPQFIFQYYREEENGRGNFPPRFSGLQFPNYSSELNVNALELDDSALYLCASSFGTGGSYEQYFGPGTRLTVT.

The chain carries TRBV7-6 and TRBJ2-5; 7 bases map to TRBD2. CDR3 length: 14 residues. J lost 5 bases, V lost 2 bases, and 5 bases had no gene match. Germline lookup yields CDR1 SGHVS and CDR2 FNYEAQ. DNA for the CDR3: TGTGCCAGCAGCTTACGGTCGCGGGGGGAGACCCAGTACTTC. As protein: CASSLRSRGETQYF.

The V and J genes are TRBV19 and TRBJ1-2; 7 bases line up with TRBD1. Germline CDR1 LNHDA, CDR2 SQIVND (reference sequence). The CDR3 contains 12 residues. CDR3 sequence (DNA): TGTGCTTCCCTAGACAGGGAATATGGCTACACCTTC. Amino acids: CASLDREYGYTF. Full variable domain (rest looked up from reference TRBV19 and TRBJ1-2): DGGITQSPKYLFRKEGQNVTLSCEQNLNHDAMYWYRQDPGQGLRLIYYSQIVNDFQKGDIAEGYSVSREKKESFPLTVTSAQKNPTAFYLCASLDREYGYTFGSGTRLTVV.

The rearrangement joins TRBV6-1 to TRBJ1-4; a possible D gene is TRBD1 (6 bases). V shed 1 base and J shed 4 bases, with 10 bases lying between them. Germline V lookup: CDR1 MNHNS, CDR2 SASEGT. The CDR3 extends over 15 amino acids. CDR3 residues: CASSEEDSFNEKLFF. CDR3 DNA sequence: TGTGCCAGCAGTGAAGAGGACAGCTTTAATGAAAAACTGTTTTTT.

The chain recombines TRBV30 with TRBJ1-2; D is undetermined. Germline V CDR1 and CDR2: GTSNPN, SVGIG (reference sequence). V lost 0 bases, J lost 0 bases, and 11 bases lay in between. The CDR3 totals 15 residues. CDR3 sequence (DNA): TGTGCCTGGAGTGTGGGCGTTTCCGCTAACTATGGCTACACCTTC. Its protein product is CAWSVGVSANYGYTF.

The gene calls are TRBV7-6 and TRBJ1-6; unclear D gene. CDR1 SGHVS and CDR2 FNYEAQ come from the germline V gene. V dropped 3 bases and J dropped 5 bases, with 11 bases sitting between them. The CDR3 sequence is 15 residues long. The CDR3 protein is CASSFAPGNNSPLHF. DNA of the CDR3: TGTGCCAGCAGCTTCGCCCCGGGGAATAATTCACCCCTCCACTTT. Full variable domain (outside the CDR3, taken from reference TRBV7-6 and TRBJ1-6): GAGVSQSPRYKVTKRGQDVALRCDPISGHVSLYWYRQALGQGPEFLTYFNYEAQQDKSGLPNDRFSAERPEGSISTLTIQRTEQRDSAMYRCASSFAPGNNSPLHFGNGTRLTVT.

For the CDR3, the DNA is TGTGCCAGAAGCTTGGATCCGGTGAACTATGGCTACACCTTC. It encodes CARSLDPVNYGYTF. This chain links TRBV5-3 with TRBJ1-2; D is undetermined. TRBV5-3 qualifies as an ORF whose function is uncertain. V was shortened by 0 bases and J by 2 bases, with 8 bases between the two germline ends. The CDR3 extends over 14 amino acids.

The rearrangement links TRBV6-5 to TRBJ2-1, with D possibly TRBD1 on 6 matching bases. This CDR3 region has 15 residues. Per germline, CDR1 MNHEY and CDR2 SVGAGI. Trimming took 6 bases from V and 1 from J, leaving 13 bases between them. This CDR3 reads CASRSDRYSYNEQFF. The CDR3 DNA reads TGTGCCAGCAGGAGCGACAGGTATTCCTACAATGAGCAGTTCTTC.

As concerns this clone: The sample holds other DNA sequences that translate to the same CDR3. Written as DNA, the CDR3 is TGTGCCAGCAGCCCCCTAAACACTGAAGCTTTCTTT. Translating it yields CASSPLNTEAFF. This rearrangement joins TRBV13 to TRBJ1-1; D not certain. V was cut by 5 bases and J by 2 bases, with 6 bases left in between. Germline lookup yields CDR1 PRHDT and CDR2 FYEKMQ (reference sequence). The CDR3 runs 12 residues.

V is TRBV7-9 and J is TRBJ2-7, with D possibly matching TRBD1 (6 bases). V was cut by 7 bases and J by 4 bases, with 23 bases left in between. The CDR3 has 16 amino acids. Germline lookup yields CDR1 SEHNR and CDR2 FQNEAQ (reference sequence). This CDR3 is CASTSWDTRARYEQYF. The CDR3, as DNA: TGTGCCAGCACCTCGTGGGACACAAGGGCACGTTACGAGCAGTACTTC.

This chain connects TRBV10-1 to TRBJ2-2, with D tentatively TRBD2 (6 bases). The CDR3 length is 15 residues. Trimming shortened V by 5 bases and J by 4 bases, and 14 bases separated the two germline ends. From germline, CDR1 is WNHNN and CDR2 SYGVQD (reference sequence). The CDR3 here is CASSSLGTGTGELFF. CDR3 DNA: TGCGCCAGCAGTAGCCTTGGGACTGGCACCGGGGAGCTGTTTTTT.

V is TRBV19 and J is TRBJ1-2, with 9 bases aligning to TRBD1. V dropped 5 bases and J dropped 2; count of bases not matched to a gene: 6. The CDR3 contains 15 residues. The germline gives CDR1 LNHDA, CDR2 SQIVND (reference sequence). The CDR3 here is CASSGRTGANYGYTF. CDR3 nucleotides: TGTGCCAGTAGTGGCCGGACAGGGGCCAACTATGGCTACACCTTC. The variable domain in full, completed from reference TRBV19 and TRBJ1-2, reads DGGITQSPKYLFRKEGQNVTLSCEQNLNHDAMYWYRQDPGQGLRLIYYSQIVNDFQKGDIAEGYSVSREKKESFPLTVTSAQKNPTAFYLCASSGRTGANYGYTFGSGTRLTVV.

This rearrangement joins TRBV5-5 to TRBJ2-6; D is uncertain. CDR3 length: 18 amino acids. Deletions cut 0 bases from V and 0 bases from J, with 13 bases between. Germline lookup yields CDR1 SGHKS and CDR2 YYEKEE (reference sequence). CDR3 in DNA: TGTGCCAGCAGCTTGGTGGCCGCTGAACCCTCTGGGGCCAACGTCCTGACTTTC. Translating it yields CASSLVAAEPSGANVLTF.

The chain uses TRBV6-5 and TRBJ1-1; D gene unclear. The V end lost 8 bases, the J end lost 5 bases, and 9 bases lay between the germline ends. CDR1 and CDR2 from the germline V gene are MNHEY and SVGAGI. The CDR3 extends over 11 amino acids. CDR3 nucleotides: TGTGCCAGCTGTAGAGGGACTGAAGCTTTCTTT. Protein: CASCRGTEAFF.

The chain joins TRBV5-1 to TRBJ1-1; no firm D call. Trimming left V 0 bases short and J 4 bases short, with 10 bases between. Germline lookup yields CDR1 SGHRS and CDR2 YFSETQ. The CDR3 loop spans 14 amino acids. This CDR3 reads CASSLDLSGTEAFF. CDR3 nucleotide sequence: TGCGCCAGCAGCTTGGACCTAAGCGGCACTGAAGCTTTCTTT.

The chain combines TRBV7-9 with TRBJ2-7, with a tentative D call TRBD2 (6 bases). Germline V gene sequence: CDR1 SEHNR, CDR2 FQNEAQ (reference sequence). V was trimmed by 1 base and J by 4 bases, leaving 8 bases between them. CDR3 length: 13 residues. The CDR3 is CASSLGAGYEQYF. CDR3 nucleotide sequence: TGTGCCAGCAGCTTAGGGGCGGGATACGAGCAGTACTTC.

The chain recombines TRBV9 with TRBJ2-5; D is perhaps TRBD1 (6 bases). The CDR3 is made up of 14 amino acids. V gave up 1 base and J gave up 4 bases, with 11 bases separating them. Germline loops: CDR1 SGDLS, CDR2 YYNGEE. Here the CDR3 reads CASSVSGGGETQYF. The CDR3 coding sequence is TGTGCCAGCAGCGTATCTGGGGGCGGAGAGACCCAGTACTTC. Drawing the rest from reference TRBV9 and TRBJ2-5, the complete variable domain is DSGVTQTPKHLITATGQRVTLRCSPRSGDLSVYWYQQSLDQGLQFLIQYYNGEERAKGNILERFSAQQFPDLHSELNLSSLELGDSALYFCASSVSGGGETQYFGPGTRLLVL.

This chain uses TRBV27 with TRBJ2-7; possible D gene TRBD2, 5 bases. The CDR3 is 11 residues long. CDR1 and CDR2 (germline): MNHEY, SMNVEV (reference sequence). Trimming took off 4 bases at V and 9 bases at J, with 10 bases between the two ends. The CDR3 loop is CASSSGEGQYF. The CDR3 coding sequence is TGTGCCAGCAGTTCCGGGGAAGGGCAGTACTTC.

This chain uses TRBV27 with TRBJ2-7, with 7 nucleotides matching TRBD1. The CDR3 totals 13 residues. The germline V gene has CDR1 MNHEY and CDR2 SMNVEV (reference sequence). V lost 6 bases to trimming and J lost 0 bases; unmatched junction nucleotides: 2. The CDR3 loop reads CASRGQISYEQYF. The CDR3 DNA is TGTGCCAGCAGGGGACAGATCTCCTACGAGCAGTACTTC.

This chain connects TRBV6-1 to TRBJ1-2; TRBD1 is a possible D gene (5 bases). V was cut by 8 bases and J by 7 bases, with 17 bases left in between. This CDR3 contains 13 residues. CDR1 and CDR2 from the germline V gene are MNHNS and SASEGT. Here the CDR3 reads CASVRPGNGGYTF. CDR3 sequence (DNA): TGTGCCAGCGTCAGACCAGGGAACGGTGGCTACACCTTC.

The V and J genes are TRBV2 and TRBJ2-1; tentative D call: TRBD2 (6 bases). The CDR3 loop spans 16 amino acids. The germline gives CDR1 SNHLY, CDR2 FYNNEI. With 6 bases removed from V and 6 bases from J, the gap between germline ends came to 21 bases. The CDR3 DNA follows: TGTGCCAGCAGGGCCCCGACTAGTTTCAAGGTCAATGAGCAGTTCTTC. Amino acids: CASRAPTSFKVNEQFF.

This clone has more than one count but fewer than ten. The CDR3 here is CASSGSGGYGYTF. For the CDR3, the DNA is TGTGCCAGCAGCGGCTCGGGGGGATATGGCTACACCTTC. This rearrangement joins TRBV5-4 to TRBJ1-2; the D gene is possibly TRBD1 (5 bases). Germline CDR1 reads SGHNT; CDR2 reads YYREEE (reference sequence). The CDR3 totals 13 residues. V lost 4 bases to trimming and J lost 5 bases, with 12 bases between them.

This clone was observed a single time. The chain combines TRBV7-9 with TRBJ2-7; D possibly corresponds to TRBD1 (6 bases). Germline lookup yields CDR1 SEHNR and CDR2 FQNEAQ (reference sequence). This CDR3 region has 14 residues. The ends were cut back, 2 bases at V and 3 bases at J, with 11 bases in the middle. In nucleotides, the CDR3 is TGTGCCAGCAGCTTAAACCCCAGGGGCTACGAGCAGTACTTC. Amino acids: CASSLNPRGYEQYF. Full variable domain (missing parts from reference TRBV7-9 and TRBJ2-7): DTGVSQNPRHKITKRGQNVTFRCDPISEHNRLYWYRQTLGQGPEFLTYFQNEAQLEKSRLLSDRFSAERPKGSFSTLEIQRTEQGDSAMYLCASSLNPRGYEQYFGPGTRLTVT.